Below, 19 T cell receptor beta chains from the same sample are listed, as sequenced in a study of beta chain features in type 1 diabetes (dated by TCRdb to 2016 to 2018). The library was built by means of the immunoSEQ multiplex PCR assay. The entire isolated RNA was reverse transcribed using the High Capacity cDNA Reverse Transcription Kit, and thus expressed TCRB transcripts were sequenced. As stored in TCRdb, this immuneACCESS dataset retains in-frame rearrangements with V and J assigned. A fraction of the clones does not appear; measured against another copy, unresolved V genes explain less than half of the discrepancy, and the remainder lacks a known reason. In all, the sample holds about 360,000 clones, and around 12% of those were seen once. More than 0.015% of the sample is in the top ten clones. Sample: naive CD4+ T cells from blood. In light of the paper, this sample's cell subset or site label describes: true naive CD4+ T cells. The receptor source for this set is a man younger than 30 in good health.

This chain joins TRBV28 and TRBJ1-2; TRBD1 aligns across 9 bases. Germline V gene sequence: CDR1 MDHEN, CDR2 SYDVKM. The CDR3 contains 19 residues. V gave up 1 base and J gave up 3 bases; unmatched junction bases: 15. The CDR3 nucleotides are TGTGCCAGCAGTTTATTTCTCGGGGACAGGGCCTCCGTGGACTATGGCTACACCTTC. Translating gives CASSLFLGDRASVDYGYTF.

This sequence joins TRBV11-1 and TRBJ2-7, with D unclear. The germline V and J ends were trimmed by 4 bases and 3 bases, with 16 bases remaining between them. Germline V CDR1 and CDR2: SGHAT, FQDESV (reference sequence). The CDR3 consists of 15 residues. CDR3 nucleotides: TGTGCCAGCAGCTACTTCTGGGCCAGCCACTACGAGCAGTACTTC. Its protein is CASSYFWASHYEQYF.

V and J are TRBV7-9 and TRBJ2-5; 8 nucleotides match TRBD2. V was clipped by 2 bases and J by 1 base; unmatched bases: 6. In germline, CDR1 is SEHNR, CDR2 FQNEAQ (reference sequence). The CDR3 runs 16 residues. The CDR3 DNA sequence: TGTGCCAGCAGCTTAAGAGCGGGGGCTTTCCAAGAGACCCAGTACTTC. Amino acid sequence: CASSLRAGAFQETQYF.

This clone was detected a few times. V gene TRBV5-6 combines with J gene TRBJ2-3; 15 nucleotides line up with TRBD2. In germline, CDR1 is SGHDT, CDR2 YYEEEE. The CDR3 runs 18 residues. V lost 0 bases to trimming and J lost 1 base; unmatched junction nucleotides: 3. DNA for the CDR3: TGTGCCAGCAGCTTGGGGACTAGCGGGAGGGCCGGCACAGATACGCAGTATTTT. Its protein product is CASSLGTSGRAGTDTQYF.

V usage is TRBV9 and J usage is TRBJ2-2; 7 nucleotides align to TRBD1. CDR3 length: 15 residues. The germline CDR1 and CDR2 sequences are SGDLS and YYNGEE. The junction had 7 bases not matched to a gene; V was cut back by 2 bases and J by 6 bases. This CDR3 reads CASSVSTGYSGELFF. For the CDR3, the DNA is TGTGCCAGCAGCGTTTCGACAGGGTACTCCGGGGAGCTGTTTTTT.

This sequence joins TRBV6-6 and TRBJ1-5, with 12 bases aligning to TRBD1. Germline assignment: CDR1 MNHNY and CDR2 SVGAGI (reference sequence). There are 15 residues in the CDR3. After removal of 6 bases from V and 6 bases from J, the junction contained 6 bases not matched to a gene. The CDR3 loop is CASRTGTGGVQPQHF. For the CDR3, the DNA is TGTGCCAGCAGGACGGGGACAGGGGGCGTTCAGCCCCAGCATTTT.

This clone was picked up a small number of times. This rearrangement joins TRBV5-4 to TRBJ2-7; D possibly corresponds to TRBD2 (5 bases). V lost 1 base and J 3 bases, leaving 8 bases between the germline ends. CDR1 is SGHNT, CDR2 YYREEE, per germline (reference sequence). The CDR3 is made up of 13 amino acids. The CDR3 protein is CASSLNGGYEQYF. CDR3 in DNA: TGTGCCAGCAGCTTGAACGGAGGCTACGAGCAGTACTTC.

The chain carries TRBV7-2 and TRBJ2-7, with a possible D match to TRBD1 (6 bases). Germline assignment: CDR1 SGHTA and CDR2 FQGNSA. The CDR3 length is 14 residues. V dropped 1 base and J dropped 5 bases, with 12 bases sitting between them. CDR3 sequence: CASSLDDRYHEQYF. Written as DNA, the CDR3 is TGTGCCAGCAGCTTAGATGACAGGTACCACGAGCAGTACTTC.

The chain carries TRBV11-1 and TRBJ2-7; TRBD2 matches 12 bases. V dropped 4 bases and J dropped 4; count of bases not matched to a gene: 11. The CDR3 is made up of 17 amino acids. The germline gives CDR1 SGHAT, CDR2 FQDESV (reference sequence). The CDR3 coding sequence is TGTGCCAGCAGCTCGCTCCTCGGGACTAGCGGGTCGTACGAGCAGTACTTC. It encodes CASSSLLGTSGSYEQYF. The complete variable domain, with remaining parts taken from reference TRBV11-1 and TRBJ2-7, reads EAEVAQSPRYKITEKSQAVAFWCDPISGHATLYWYRQILGQGPELLVQFQDESVVDDSQLPKDRFSAERLKGVDSTLKIQPAELGDSAMYLCASSSLLGTSGSYEQYFGPGTRLTVT.

This rearrangement joins TRBV7-2 to TRBJ2-1; tentatively, D is TRBD1 (5 bases). The CDR3 sequence is 14 residues long. Trimming removed 5 bases from V and 8 bases from J, with 16 bases in between. Germline V lookup: CDR1 SGHTA, CDR2 FQGNSA. The CDR3 DNA reads as TGTGCCAGCAGCCCCGCGAATAGGGGCCATGAGCAGTTCTTC. Amino acid sequence: CASSPANRGHEQFF.

The J gene is TRBJ1-1, the V gene TRBV9; D not certain. The V gene's germline CDR1 is SGDLS and CDR2 YYNGEE. Trimming cost V 4 bases and J 1 base, with 11 bases left between them. The CDR3 totals 14 residues. The DNA for the CDR3 is TGTGCCAGCAGCCCCACTCAAGCGAACACTGAAGCTTTCTTT. Translated, it gives CASSPTQANTEAFF.

This clone was seen a few times. The rearrangement joins TRBV2 to TRBJ2-1; D gene uncertain. Germline V gives CDR1 SNHLY, CDR2 FYNNEI. The CDR3 sequence is 11 residues long. The ends were cut back, 2 bases at V and 6 bases at J, with 2 bases in the middle. CDR3 region: CASSERNEQFF. CDR3 DNA sequence: TGTGCCAGCAGTGAACGCAATGAGCAGTTCTTC.

This clone came up a few times. V and J are TRBV29-1 and TRBJ2-2; a possible D gene is TRBD2 (5 bases). The CDR3 is 15 amino acids. V lost 4 bases to trimming and J lost 1 base, with 13 bases between them. The germline gives CDR1 SQVTM, CDR2 ANQGSEA. CDR3 coding DNA: TGCAGCGTTGGAGCCGTCCGGGGGAACACCGGGGAGCTGTTTTTT. Translating gives CSVGAVRGNTGELFF.

There are a few counts of this clone. This chain links TRBV6-6 with TRBJ1-5, with a tentative D call TRBD1 (6 bases). The CDR3 contains 15 residues. V was clipped by 5 bases and J by 4 bases, with 15 bases between them. CDR1 and CDR2 (germline): MNHNY, SVGAGI (reference sequence). CDR3 sequence: CASSNPGTPNQPQHF. CDR3 nucleotides: TGTGCCAGCAGTAACCCCGGGACACCGAATCAGCCCCAGCATTTT.

This clone was counted between two and nine times. The chain uses TRBV27 and TRBJ1-1, with D hard to call. CDR1 and CDR2 (germline): MNHEY, SMNVEV (reference sequence). The CDR3 loop spans 14 amino acids. Deletions cut 5 bases from V and 10 bases from J, with 20 bases between. The CDR3, as DNA: TGTGCCAGCAGTCCGAACAGCCGCTTAGATTCAGCTTTCTTT. It translates to CASSPNSRLDSAFF.

The chain joins TRBV5-1 to TRBJ2-5; TRBD2 aligns across 8 bases. With V trimmed by 2 bases and J by 1 base, 7 bases remained unmatched. This CDR3 is 16 amino acids long. Germline V gene lookup returns CDR1 SGHRS and CDR2 YFSETQ. CDR3 sequence: CASSFGVAGPQETQYF. The CDR3 bases are TGCGCCAGCAGCTTTGGGGTAGCGGGACCCCAAGAGACCCAGTACTTC.

The V and J genes are TRBV15 and TRBJ2-7; possible D gene TRBD1, 5 bases. CDR3 length: 17 residues. V was clipped by 0 bases and J by 1 base, with 16 bases between them. The germline gives CDR1 LNHNV, CDR2 YYDKDF (reference sequence). The CDR3 protein is CATSRDLLRDSSYEQYF. CDR3 bases: TGTGCCACCAGCAGAGATCTTCTCAGGGATAGTTCCTACGAGCAGTACTTC.

This sequence joins TRBV19 and TRBJ2-1; 7 positions agree with TRBD1. This CDR3 has 15 residues. The J segment lost 4 bases and the V segment lost 8 bases, leaving 11 bases of the junction unmatched. CDR1 is LNHDA and CDR2 is SQIVND in the germline V gene (reference sequence). CDR3 in DNA: TGTGCCAGTTTTGCAACCGGGACAGCATACAATGAGCAGTTCTTC. Amino acids: CASFATGTAYNEQFF.

In its sample, this clone was seen a few times. The chain carries TRBV2 and TRBJ2-2, with TRBD2 matching 15 bases. Germline values: CDR1 SNHLY, CDR2 FYNNEI. The CDR3 sequence is 16 residues long. J gave up 5 bases and V 8 bases, and 6 bases lay outside the gene matches. CDR3 loop: CASGLAGGPETGELFF. The CDR3 DNA follows: TGTGCCAGCGGACTAGCGGGAGGGCCGGAGACCGGGGAGCTGTTTTTT.